Listed below are T cell receptor beta chains from one sample, sequenced in a study of T cell repertoires in ileal Crohn's disease. The data were produced by immunoSEQ multiplex PCR, yet TCRdb's version contains in-frame clones alone and is incomplete. The sample carries some 10,000 clones, approximately 79% recorded once. The specimen was ileal tissue. These receptors were obtained from an adult with Crohn's disease. Both conserved end residues are part of each CDR3. A D gene is named only where the DNA matches it firmly. Size is omitted from some rows. Given values are once, few, many or a class for expanded clones.

size	V	D	J	DNA	CDR3
.	TRBV19	.	TRBJ2-7	TGTGCCAGTAGTAGAGGGTACGACTACGAGCAGTACTTC	CASSRGYDYEQYF
.	TRBV23-1	TRBD1	TRBJ1-5	TGCGCCAGCAGTCCACAGGGGGCCTATAGCAATCAGCCCCAGCATTTT	CASSPQGAYSNQPQHF
.	TRBV4-1	TRBD2	TRBJ2-1	TGCGCCAGCAGCCAAGCGGGGGGGGCCTACAATGAGCAGTTCTTC	CASSQAGGAYNEQFF
.	TRBV19	.	TRBJ1-1	TGTGCCAGTAGTATTGGGGTCGATGGTCGGACTGTGAACACTGAAGCTTTCTTT	CASSIGVDGRTVNTEAFF
few	TRBV4-2	TRBD1	TRBJ2-7	TGTGCCAGCAGCCAAGATAGGACAGGGAGCGACGAGCAGTACTTC	CASSQDRTGSDEQYF
.	TRBV7-6	.	TRBJ1-4	TGTGCCAGCAGCTTAGGGGGGGAGGAAAAACTGTTTTTT	CASSLGGEEKLFF
.	TRBV5-1	TRBD1	TRBJ2-7	TGCGCCAGCAGCTCGCAGACAGGGAGCTCCTACGAGCAGTACTTC	CASSSQTGSSYEQYF
.	TRBV10-3	TRBD1	TRBJ1-4	TGTGCCATCAGGGCGGGACAGGGGCAGAATGAAAAACTGTTTTTT	CAIRAGQGQNEKLFF
.	TRBV27	TRBD2	TRBJ2-1	TGTGCCAGCAGTTTAATTCCTAGCGGGGACTACAATGAGCAGTTCTTC	CASSLIPSGDYNEQFF
.	TRBV9	.	TRBJ1-6	TGTGCCAGCAGCGCCTCGAATTCACCCCTCCACTTT	CASSASNSPLHF
.	TRBV19	TRBD1	TRBJ1-5	TGTGCCAGTACCAGGACAGGGTTGAATCAGCCCCAGCATTTT	CASTRTGLNQPQHF
.	TRBV6-1	.	TRBJ1-1	TGTGCCACTGCAGGACACATGAACACTGAAGCTTTCTTT	CATAGHMNTEAFF
.	TRBV5-1	TRBD1	TRBJ1-6	TGCGCCAGCAGCCAAATAATGGACAGGAGTTCACCCCTCCACTTT	CASSQIMDRSSPLHF
.	TRBV19	.	TRBJ2-1	TGTGCCAGTAGTATCGGAGGGAATGAGCAGTTCTTC	CASSIGGNEQFF
few	TRBV5-6	TRBD1	TRBJ1-5	TGTGCCAGCAGCTTGGCCCCCGTAGGGGGCGGTGATCAGCCCCAGCATTTT	CASSLAPVGGGDQPQHF
.	TRBV5-1	.	TRBJ1-3	TGCGCCAGCCGGGACTCTGGAAACACCATATATTTT	CASRDSGNTIYF
.	TRBV6-5	.	TRBJ2-5	TGTGCCAGCAGTTACCGAGGGAGAGGAGCCGAGACCCAGTACTTC	CASSYRGRGAETQYF
.	TRBV12-2	.	TRBJ1-2	TGTGCAAGTCGCTTATCAAAGGACACCTATGGCTACACCTTC	CASRLSKDTYGYTF
.	TRBV7-2	TRBD2	TRBJ2-1	TGTGCCAGCAGCTCCGCGGGGGGGCCTGGATATGAGCAGTTCTTC	CASSSAGGPGYEQFF
.	TRBV28	.	TRBJ1-5	TGTGCCAGCAGGGTCGGCGGCCTTCAGCCCCAGCATTTT	CASRVGGLQPQHF
.	TRBV6-1	TRBD1	TRBJ1-1	TGTGCCACTACCCGGGACAGGGGATCGGACACTGAAGCTTTCTTT	CATTRDRGSDTEAFF
.	TRBV30	TRBD1	TRBJ1-2	TGTGCCTGGAGATGGACAGGGAGGGGCTACACCTTC	CAWRWTGRGYTF
.	TRBV7-9	.	TRBJ1-1	TGTGCCAGCAGCCGTCGGAGGGAGGGGACTGAAGCTTTCTTT	CASSRRREGTEAFF
.	TRBV10-2	TRBD1	TRBJ1-5	TGCGCCAGCAGTGACCAGGGGGAAGATCAGCCCCAGCATTTT	CASSDQGEDQPQHF
few	TRBV6-5	.	TRBJ1-2	TGTGCCAGCAGTTACTCGTCTTCCTATGGCTACACCTTC	CASSYSSSYGYTF
once	TRBV7-9	.	TRBJ1-2	TGTGCCAGCAGCTCAAACACCTTGACAGACTATGGCTACACCTTC	CASSSNTLTDYGYTF
.	TRBV2	TRBD2	TRBJ2-1	TGTGCCAGCAGTGGGGGACTAGCCAATGAGCAGTTCTTC	CASSGGLANEQFF